A single T cell receptor beta chain is shown here with its context. The antigen is unknown. Described time point: 2014-2015 season, pre-vaccination. This specimen belongs to a study of follicular helper T cells after annual influenza vaccination. The table came from immunoSEQ multiplex PCR; TCRdb's copy has only in-frame clones and leaves some out. The sample holds approximately 30,000 clones, roughly 80% seen once. Study-wide results and limits: Day 7 ICOS+CD38+ clones were most often found later in ICOS-CD38- cTfh cells.

CDR3 length equals 15 residues. CDR1 and CDR2 (germline): LNHDA, SQIVND (reference sequence). With 9 bases clipped from V and 0 bases from J, the junction kept 7 bases outside the gene matches. This specimen was CXCR5+ CD38- circulating T follicular helper cells from blood, taken on the day of influenza vaccination. Sample subset: circulating Tfh, non-naive CD4+CXCR5+PD-1+ (ICOS+CD38+ or ICOS-CD38-). The rearrangement links TRBV19 to TRBJ2-7; 11 nucleotides align to TRBD2. The clonotype originates from an adult who received the influenza vaccine. For the CDR3, the DNA is TGTGCCAGCCGACTAGCGGGGTCATACTCCTACGAGCAGTACTTC. It encodes CASRLAGSYSYEQYF.